What follows describes a single TCR beta chain. Its antigen is currently unknown. The repertoire was sequenced with immunoSEQ multiplex PCR; TCRdb's copy has only in-frame clones and lacks some. The sample consists of tens of thousands of clones, around 89% of them appearing once. The data stem from a study of graft-versus-host responses after intestinal transplantation. Study in general: Anti-thymocyte globulin induction preceded 2 to 4 years of tacrolimus and steroid maintenance in all recipients.

This CDR3 comprises 15 residues. Unmatched junction bases numbered 8, after V lost 7 bases and J lost 7 bases. Looked up from germline, CDR1 is LNHDA and CDR2 is SQIVND (reference sequence). The receptor was derived from a human donor who was the organ donor for an intestinal transplant. The V gene is TRBV19, the J gene TRBJ2-5, with TRBD2 matching 14 bases. This specimen was unstimulated CD4+ T cells sorted from spleen or lymph node cells, taken before transplant. The CDR3 loop reads CASKPGTSGRSTQYF. CDR3 nucleotide sequence: TGTGCCAGTAAGCCCGGGACTAGCGGGAGATCGACCCAGTACTTC.